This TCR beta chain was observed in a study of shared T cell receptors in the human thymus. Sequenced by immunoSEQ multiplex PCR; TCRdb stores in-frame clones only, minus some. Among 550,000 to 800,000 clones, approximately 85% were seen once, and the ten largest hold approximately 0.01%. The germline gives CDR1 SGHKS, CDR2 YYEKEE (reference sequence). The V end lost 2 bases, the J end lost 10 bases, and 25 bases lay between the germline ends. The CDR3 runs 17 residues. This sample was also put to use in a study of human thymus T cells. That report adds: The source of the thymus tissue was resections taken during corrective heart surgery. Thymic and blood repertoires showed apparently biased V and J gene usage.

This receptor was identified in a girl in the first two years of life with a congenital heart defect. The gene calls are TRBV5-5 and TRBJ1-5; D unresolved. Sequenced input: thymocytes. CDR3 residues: CASSFFVLAPRKEPQHF. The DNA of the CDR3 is TGTGCCAGCAGCTTCTTTGTATTGGCGCCTAGAAAGGAACCCCAGCATTTT.